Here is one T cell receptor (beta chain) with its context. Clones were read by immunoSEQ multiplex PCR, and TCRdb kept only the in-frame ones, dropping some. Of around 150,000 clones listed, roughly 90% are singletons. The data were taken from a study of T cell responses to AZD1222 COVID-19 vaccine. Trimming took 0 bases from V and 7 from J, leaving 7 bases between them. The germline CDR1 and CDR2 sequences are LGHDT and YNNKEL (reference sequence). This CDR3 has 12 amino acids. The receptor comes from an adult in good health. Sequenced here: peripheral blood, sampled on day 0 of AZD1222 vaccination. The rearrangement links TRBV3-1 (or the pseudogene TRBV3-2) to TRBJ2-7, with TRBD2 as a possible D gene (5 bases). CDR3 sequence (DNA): TGTGCCAGCAGCCAAGAGAGGGTTGAGCAGTACTTC. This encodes CASSQERVEQYF.